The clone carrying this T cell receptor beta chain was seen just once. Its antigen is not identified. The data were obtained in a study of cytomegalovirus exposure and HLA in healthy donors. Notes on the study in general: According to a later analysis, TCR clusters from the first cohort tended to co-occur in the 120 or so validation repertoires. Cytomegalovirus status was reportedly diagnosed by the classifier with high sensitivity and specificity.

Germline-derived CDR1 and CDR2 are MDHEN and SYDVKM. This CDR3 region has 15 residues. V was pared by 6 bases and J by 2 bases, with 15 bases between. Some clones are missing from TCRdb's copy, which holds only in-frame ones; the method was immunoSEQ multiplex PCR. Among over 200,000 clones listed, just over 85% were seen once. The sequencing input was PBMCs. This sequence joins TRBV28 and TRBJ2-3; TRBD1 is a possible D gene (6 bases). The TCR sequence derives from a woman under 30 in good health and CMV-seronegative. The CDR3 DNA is TGTGCCAGCAGCAGTCTCACAGGGCTCACAGATACGCAGTATTTT. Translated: CASSSLTGLTDTQYF.